The 28 T cell receptor beta chains below come from one sample, sequenced in a study of OX40 agonist ivuxolimab in advanced cancers. Here immunoSEQ multiplex PCR was the method, and the copy in TCRdb shows in-frame clones only, minus some. The data hold about 52,000 clones, with around nine tenths observed a single time. Material: CD4+ or CD8+ T cells sorted from blood, obtained in a trial of the OX40 agonist ivuxolimab. Every receptor here comes from an adult with an advanced solid tumor such as melanoma, head and neck, liver or kidney cancer.

The chain uses TRBV19 and TRBJ1-2; D ambiguous. The CDR3 length is 13 residues. The germline V and J ends were trimmed by 3 bases and 3 bases, with 8 bases remaining between them. Germline values: CDR1 LNHDA, CDR2 SQIVND (reference sequence). CDR3 DNA sequence: TGTGCCAGTAGTATTTCAGCTTACTATGGCTACACCTTC. Translated, it gives CASSISAYYGYTF.

This clone was detected a few times. The chain couples TRBV29-1 to TRBJ2-1; TRBD1 or TRBD2 may be the D gene (7 bases each). V was pared by 2 bases and J by 15 bases, with 23 bases between. The CDR3 extends over 14 amino acids. From germline, CDR1 is SQVTM and CDR2 ANQGSEA. CDR3 bases: TGCAGCGTTGAAAGGGGAGGGGGCTTGAAACCCGCGTTCTTC. Protein: CSVERGGGLKPAFF.

This clone showed up just once. The chain joins TRBV5-6 to TRBJ1-1, with 7 bases that match TRBD1. With V trimmed by 5 bases and J by 6 bases, 10 bases remained unmatched. The CDR3 is 14 amino acids. Germline V CDR1 and CDR2: SGHDT, YYEEEE. The CDR3 sequence: CASRDRSSAPEAFF. The DNA for the CDR3 is TGTGCCAGCAGGGACAGGTCGTCGGCACCTGAAGCTTTCTTT.

This clone was recorded a few times. The chain carries TRBV7-9 and TRBJ2-2; 10 bases are a match to TRBD1. Per the germline V gene, CDR1 is SEHNR and CDR2 is FQNEAQ (reference sequence). This CDR3 is built from 17 residues. J gave up 6 bases and V 2 bases, and 9 bases lay outside the gene matches. The chain's CDR3 is CASSLSGTGEKSGELFF. The DNA of the CDR3 is TGTGCCAGCAGCTTATCCGGGACAGGGGAAAAGTCCGGGGAGCTGTTTTTT.

A single count supports this clone. V usage is TRBV27 and J usage is TRBJ2-5, with TRBD2 identical over 8 bases. The J segment lost 5 bases and the V segment lost 0 bases, leaving 5 bases of the junction unmatched. Germline CDR1 is MNHEY and CDR2 is SMNVEV (reference sequence). CDR3 size: 15 residues. In nucleotides, the CDR3 is TGTGCCAGCAGTTTATCCGGCGGGGGGTTGGAGACCCAGTACTTC. Encoded protein: CASSLSGGGLETQYF.

Relative to its sample, this clone is medium-sized. This chain uses TRBV10-3 with TRBJ2-7; 7 nucleotides line up with TRBD1. Trimming cost V 5 bases and J 6 bases; bases outside gene matches: 10. CDR3 size: 14 residues. Germline CDR1 is ENHRY and CDR2 is SYGVKD. The CDR3 here is CAISLSGTAVEQYF. DNA of the CDR3: TGTGCCATCAGTCTAAGTGGGACAGCGGTCGAGCAGTACTTC.

The chain joins TRBV9 to TRBJ2-7; possibly TRBD2 for D (6 bases). Trimming took off 2 bases at V and 3 bases at J, with 12 bases between the two ends. The length of the CDR3 is 14 residues. Germline assignment: CDR1 SGDLS and CDR2 YYNGEE. The CDR3 sequence: CASSVGPGSYEQYF. The CDR3 DNA follows: TGTGCCAGCAGCGTGGGACCCGGGAGCTACGAGCAGTACTTC.

The table lists this clone with a count of one. The chain joins TRBV7-2 to TRBJ2-3, with 7 bases lining up with TRBD1. CDR3 length: 15 residues. Germline V lookup: CDR1 SGHTA, CDR2 FQGNSA. V lost 2 bases, J lost 3 bases, and 5 bases stayed unmatched. In DNA, the CDR3 is TGTGCCAGCAGCTTAACGGCAGGGGGAACAGATACGCAGTATTTT. This encodes CASSLTAGGTDTQYF.

This clone was picked up one time. The chain is built from TRBV28 and TRBJ1-5; the D gene is possibly TRBD1 (5 bases). Germline V CDR1 and CDR2: MDHEN, SYDVKM. Trimming stripped 5 bases from V and 5 bases from J, with 13 bases between. The CDR3 runs to 14 residues. The CDR3 region has the DNA TGTGCCAGCAGTCTCGGGACGGCCCATCAGCCCCAGCATTTT. This sequence encodes CASSLGTAHQPQHF.

The chain uses TRBV6-1 and TRBJ1-1; a possible D gene is TRBD1 (5 bases). Between the trimmed V and J ends, which lost 2 bases and 0 bases, there was a span of 7 bases. There are 14 residues in the CDR3. Germline V gene lookup returns CDR1 MNHNS and CDR2 SASEGT. Here the CDR3 reads CASSERGMNTEAFF. Here the CDR3 DNA reads TGTGCCAGCAGTGAAAGGGGCATGAACACTGAAGCTTTCTTT.

The chain is built from TRBV5-4 and TRBJ1-1, with TRBD1 as a possible D gene (5 bases). Trimming removed 4 bases from V and 0 bases from J, with 13 bases in between. Germline V gene sequence: CDR1 SGHNT, CDR2 YYREEE (reference sequence). The CDR3 spans 15 residues. CDR3: CASSTEWGMNTEAFF. In DNA form, the CDR3 reads TGTGCCAGCAGCACGGAGTGGGGGATGAACACTGAAGCTTTCTTT.

The chain combines TRBV19 with TRBJ2-7; 8 bases agree with TRBD1. Germline trimming cut 5 bases from V and 5 bases from J; bases unmatched to any gene: 5. The germline gives CDR1 LNHDA, CDR2 SQIVND (reference sequence). The CDR3 length is 13 residues. DNA of the CDR3: TGTGCCAGTAGTGGGACAGGCGGCGACGAGCAGTACTTC. It encodes CASSGTGGDEQYF.

The gene calls are TRBV5-1 and TRBJ1-4; unclear D gene. The V end was cut by 4 bases, the J end by 1 base, with 11 bases between. The germline CDR1 and CDR2 sequences are SGHRS and YFSETQ. This CDR3 comprises 15 residues. The CDR3 nucleotides read TGCGCCAGCAGCCCCCCGACGGAAACTAATGAAAAACTGTTTTTT. It translates to CASSPPTETNEKLFF.

V and J are TRBV7-8 and TRBJ2-5, with 9 nucleotides matching TRBD2. The trim removed 1 base at V and 1 base at J, leaving 7 bases unmatched. The length of the CDR3 is 17 residues. The germline gives CDR1 SGHVS, CDR2 FQNEAQ. The CDR3 protein is CASSLGSSGDSQETQYF. Here the CDR3 DNA reads TGTGCCAGCAGCTTAGGTTCTAGCGGGGACTCCCAAGAGACCCAGTACTTC.

This clone was recorded only once. The V gene is TRBV4-1, the J gene TRBJ1-1, with 7 bases matching TRBD1. V was clipped by 0 bases and J by 0 bases; unmatched bases: 10. The CDR3 is made up of 18 amino acids. Germline-derived CDR1 and CDR2 are MGHRA and YSYEKL. The DNA of the CDR3 is TGCGCCAGCAGCCAAGATTACCAGGGGGGGGGCATGAACACTGAAGCTTTCTTT. As protein: CASSQDYQGGGMNTEAFF.

V usage is TRBV6-1 and J usage is TRBJ2-1; D is possibly TRBD2 (5 bases). The CDR3 runs to 10 residues. Trimming stripped 8 bases from V and 7 bases from J, with 6 bases between. CDR1 is MNHNS and CDR2 is SASEGT in the germline V gene. The CDR3 DNA reads TGTGCCAGCCGAGGGAATGAGCAGTTCTTC. Encoded protein: CASRGNEQFF.

The rearrangement uses TRBV6-1 and TRBJ2-7; D is unresolved. The CDR3 length is 15 residues. Trimming pared 3 bases from V and 4 bases from J, leaving 16 bases between. Germline V gene sequence: CDR1 MNHNS, CDR2 SASEGT. In DNA form, the CDR3 reads TGTGCCAGCAGTGAGAGAACATCCATAGCTTACGAGCAGTACTTC. Translated, it gives CASSERTSIAYEQYF.

This clone has just a few counts. V is TRBV19 and J is TRBJ1-2; 9 bases map to TRBD1. Trimming at V came to 6 bases and at J to 6 bases, leaving 2 bases not matched to a gene. The CDR3 has 12 amino acids. Per germline, CDR1 LNHDA and CDR2 SQIVND (reference sequence). The DNA of the CDR3 is TGTGCCAGTAGGACAGGGGGAGATGGCTACACCTTC. Protein sequence: CASRTGGDGYTF.

The chain joins TRBV29-1 to TRBJ2-7; 11 positions match TRBD1. The CDR3 runs to 12 residues. Trimming took 7 bases from V and 5 from J; bases not matched to a gene: 4. The germline CDR1 and CDR2 sequences are SQVTM and ANQGSEA. This chain's CDR3 is CSGTGGSDEQYF. The DNA for the CDR3 is TGCAGCGGGACAGGGGGCTCGGACGAGCAGTACTTC.

The chain has TRBV30 and TRBJ2-2, with 7 bases identical to TRBD2. Looked up from germline, CDR1 is GTSNPN and CDR2 is SVGIG (reference sequence). V gave up 2 bases and J gave up 5 bases; unmatched junction bases: 2. This CDR3 contains 13 residues. The CDR3 loop is CAWSMGGTGELFF. The CDR3 coding sequence is TGTGCCTGGAGTATGGGGGGGACCGGGGAGCTGTTTTTT.

The chain has TRBV13 and TRBJ1-1; D is unresolved. Germline V gene lookup returns CDR1 PRHDT and CDR2 FYEKMQ (reference sequence). The CDR3 runs to 11 residues. The V and J ends lost 5 bases and 6 bases respectively, with 7 bases between them. CDR3 in DNA: TGTGCCAGCAGCGAGTTAGCTGAAGCTTTCTTT. Its translation: CASSELAEAFF.

V is TRBV12-5 and J is TRBJ2-2, with TRBD1 matching over 8 bases. Germline CDR1 is LGHNT and CDR2 is FRNRAP. The CDR3 covers 15 residues. Losses at the gene ends were 7 bases for V and 1 base for J; bases not matched to a gene: 5. In DNA, the CDR3 is TGTGCTAGTGATTGGGACAGGAGGAACACCGGGGAGCTGTTTTTT. Its protein is CASDWDRRNTGELFF.

The CDR3 region is CASSWVLTEAFF. Here the CDR3 DNA reads TGTGCCAGCAGCTGGGTACTGACTGAAGCTTTCTTT. The chain recombines TRBV7-9 with TRBJ1-1; unclear D gene. CDR1 is SEHNR, CDR2 FQNEAQ, per germline (reference sequence). The CDR3 covers 12 residues. V lost 4 bases, J lost 5 bases, and 8 bases lay in between.

The DNA of the CDR3 is TGCGCCAGCAGTCCCGGTCCGGACCCTGGAAACACCATATATTTT. Translating it yields CASSPGPDPGNTIYF. The rearrangement joins TRBV10-2 to TRBJ1-3; no reliable D call. The V and J ends lost 5 bases and 2 bases respectively, with 13 bases between them. Germline V lookup: CDR1 WSHSY, CDR2 SAAADI. The CDR3 contains 15 residues.

The rearrangement uses TRBV7-8 and TRBJ1-1, with 7 bases identical to TRBD1. The CDR3 sequence is 15 residues long. The ends lost 5 bases at V and 3 bases at J; junction bases unmatched: 9. Germline assignment: CDR1 SGHVS and CDR2 FQNEAQ. The CDR3 nucleotides are TGTGCCAGCAGCGCCAGCCACAGGGGACACACTGAAGCTTTCTTT. Translated, it gives CASSASHRGHTEAFF.

The V and J genes are TRBV29-1 and TRBJ2-7, with unresolved D. The CDR3 consists of 13 residues. Looked up from germline, CDR1 is SQVTM and CDR2 is ANQGSEA. Trimming shortened V by 4 bases and J by 0 bases, and 10 bases separated the two germline ends. Written as DNA, the CDR3 is TGCAGCGTTGGGGTTCCCAGCTCCTACGAGCAGTACTTC. This sequence encodes CSVGVPSSYEQYF.

The chain has TRBV7-2 and TRBJ2-1; D is unresolved. V was clipped by 8 bases and J by 6 bases, with 14 bases between them. Per the germline V gene, CDR1 is SGHTA and CDR2 is FQGNSA. CDR3 length: 13 residues. The CDR3 DNA is TGTGCCAGCCTACCTAGTTTTCCCAATGAGCAGTTCTTC. Translating gives CASLPSFPNEQFF. The full variable domain, its missing parts supplied by reference TRBV7-2 and TRBJ2-1, is GAGVSQSPSNKVTEKGKDVELRCDPISGHTALYWYRQSLGQGLEFLIYFQGNSAPDKSGLPSDRFSAERTGGSVSTLTIQRTQQEDSAVYLCASLPSFPNEQFFGPGTRLTVL.

Details on this clone: The sample has other DNA sequences that encode this CDR3 too. The J gene is TRBJ1-3, the V gene TRBV19; D ambiguous. The CDR3 has 13 amino acids. Deletions cut 8 bases from V and 4 bases from J, with 12 bases between. Per germline, CDR1 LNHDA and CDR2 SQIVND (reference sequence). The CDR3 region is CASSDSPGNTIYF. CDR3 nucleotide sequence: TGTGCCAGTTCCGACTCCCCAGGAAACACCATATATTTT.